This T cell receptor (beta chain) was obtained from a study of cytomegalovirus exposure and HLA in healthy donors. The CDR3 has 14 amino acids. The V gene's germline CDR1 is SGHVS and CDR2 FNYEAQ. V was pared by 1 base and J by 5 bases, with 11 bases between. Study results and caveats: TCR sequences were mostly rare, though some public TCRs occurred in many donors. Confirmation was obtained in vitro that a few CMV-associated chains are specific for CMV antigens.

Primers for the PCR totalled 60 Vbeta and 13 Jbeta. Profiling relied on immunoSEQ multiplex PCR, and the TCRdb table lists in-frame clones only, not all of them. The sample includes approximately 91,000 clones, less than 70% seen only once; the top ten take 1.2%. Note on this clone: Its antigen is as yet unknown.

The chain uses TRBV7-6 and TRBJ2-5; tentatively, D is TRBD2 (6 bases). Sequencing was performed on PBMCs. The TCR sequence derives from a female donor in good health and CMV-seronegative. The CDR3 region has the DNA TGTGCCAGCAGCTTAGTCACAGGAGGGGAGACCCAGTACTTC. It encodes CASSLVTGGETQYF.